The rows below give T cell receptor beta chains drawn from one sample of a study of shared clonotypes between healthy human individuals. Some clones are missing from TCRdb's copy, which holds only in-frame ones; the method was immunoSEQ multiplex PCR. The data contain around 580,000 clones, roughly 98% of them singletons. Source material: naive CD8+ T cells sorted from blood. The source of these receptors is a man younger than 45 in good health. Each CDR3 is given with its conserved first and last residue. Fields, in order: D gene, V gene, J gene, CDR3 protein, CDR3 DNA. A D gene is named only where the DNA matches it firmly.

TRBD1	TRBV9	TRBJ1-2	CASRADRGYGYTF	TGTGCCAGCAGAGCGGACAGGGGCTATGGCTACACCTTC
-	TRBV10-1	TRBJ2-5	CASSDGGWREETQYF	TGCGCCAGCAGTGACGGTGGATGGCGGGAAGAGACCCAGTACTTC
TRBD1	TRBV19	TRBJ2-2	CASSPSDRVSYTGELFF	TGTGCCAGTAGTCCGTCCGACAGGGTATCGTACACCGGGGAGCTGTTTTTT
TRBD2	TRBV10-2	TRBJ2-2	CARSPELATGELFF	TGCGCCCGATCCCCGGAACTAGCGACCGGGGAGCTGTTTTTT
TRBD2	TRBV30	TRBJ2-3	CAWSVLGTSDTQYF	TGTGCCTGGAGTGTACTCGGGACTAGCGATACGCAGTATTTT
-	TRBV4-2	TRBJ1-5	CASSQDRSGNQPQHF	TGTGCCAGCAGCCAAGATAGGTCAGGCAATCAGCCCCAGCATTTT
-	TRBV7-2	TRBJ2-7	CASSFRYYEQYF	TGTGCCAGCAGCTTCAGGTACTACGAGCAGTACTTC
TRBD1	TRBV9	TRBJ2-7	CASSISGGVGEQYF	TGTGCCAGCAGCATATCAGGGGGTGTTGGGGAGCAGTACTTC
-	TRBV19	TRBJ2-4	CASSIDPAGKKNIQYF	TGTGCCAGTAGTATAGATCCCGCAGGGAAGAAAAACATTCAGTACTTC
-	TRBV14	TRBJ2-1	CASNEQFF	TGTGCCAGCAATGAGCAGTTCTTC
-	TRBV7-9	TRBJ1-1	CASSLSKVSSRAFNTEAFF	TGTGCCAGCAGCTTATCGAAGGTATCTTCCAGGGCTTTTAACACTGAAGCTTTCTTT
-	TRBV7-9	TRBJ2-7	CASSLDPASNAYEQYF	TGTGCCAGCAGCCTAGACCCCGCGAGCAACGCCTACGAGCAGTACTTC
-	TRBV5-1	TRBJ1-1	CASSLVGRMNTEAFF	TGCGCCAGCAGCTTGGTAGGGCGGATGAACACTGAAGCTTTCTTT
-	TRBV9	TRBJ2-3	CASSVGGTQYF	TGTGCCAGCAGCGTAGGAGGTACGCAGTATTTT
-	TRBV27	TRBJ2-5	CASSSITGEETQYF	TGTGCCAGCAGTTCCATAACTGGGGAAGAGACCCAGTACTTC
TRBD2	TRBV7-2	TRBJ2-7	CASNPGGTSLYEQYF	TGTGCCAGCAACCCTGGAGGGACTAGCTTATACGAGCAGTACTTC
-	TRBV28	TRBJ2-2	CASSPGTATSSGELFF	TGTGCCAGCAGTCCTGGGACGGCGACATCAAGCGGGGAGCTGTTTTTT
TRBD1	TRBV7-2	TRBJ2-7	CASSLKDRVYEQYF	TGTGCCAGCAGCTTAAAAGACAGGGTCTACGAGCAGTACTTC
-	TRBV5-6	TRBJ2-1	CASSLVGEQFF	TGTGCCAGCAGCTTGGTAGGTGAGCAGTTCTTC
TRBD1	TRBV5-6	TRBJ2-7	CASSWWGTGDEQYF	TGTGCCAGCAGCTGGTGGGGGACAGGGGACGAGCAGTACTTC
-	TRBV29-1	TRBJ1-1	CSAPMNTEAFF	TGCAGCGCCCCCATGAACACTGAAGCTTTCTTT